The sequence of this TCR beta chain was determined in a study of blood T cells in healthy people across ages. Study findings and constraints: Naive and antigen-experienced cells could not be conclusively compared, given unsorted PBMCs.

This clonotype has more than one count but fewer than ten. Its antigen is still unknown. The germline V gene has CDR1 DFQATT and CDR2 SNEGSKA (reference sequence). V lost 2 bases to trimming and J lost 0 bases, with 5 bases between them. This CDR3 contains 12 residues. Alongside a J-beta primer mix, a sample-barcoded 5' primer served in a second PCR lasting 7 to 11 cycles. Tags on each cDNA molecule came from a template-switch adaptor with 12 random nucleotides. MiXCR was run by TCRdb on the 5' RACE reads, yielding one entry per CDR3 protein. Of around 990,000 distinct CDR3 sequences in the sample, approximately 38% are singletons; the top ten hold 13%.

This TCR was recovered from a man between 18 and 29 years old in good health. This chain uses TRBV20-1 with TRBJ2-7; D is undetermined. Input material: blood. This CDR3 is CSARLDSYEQYF. The CDR3 coding sequence is TGCAGTGCTAGATTGGACTCCTACGAGCAGTACTTC.